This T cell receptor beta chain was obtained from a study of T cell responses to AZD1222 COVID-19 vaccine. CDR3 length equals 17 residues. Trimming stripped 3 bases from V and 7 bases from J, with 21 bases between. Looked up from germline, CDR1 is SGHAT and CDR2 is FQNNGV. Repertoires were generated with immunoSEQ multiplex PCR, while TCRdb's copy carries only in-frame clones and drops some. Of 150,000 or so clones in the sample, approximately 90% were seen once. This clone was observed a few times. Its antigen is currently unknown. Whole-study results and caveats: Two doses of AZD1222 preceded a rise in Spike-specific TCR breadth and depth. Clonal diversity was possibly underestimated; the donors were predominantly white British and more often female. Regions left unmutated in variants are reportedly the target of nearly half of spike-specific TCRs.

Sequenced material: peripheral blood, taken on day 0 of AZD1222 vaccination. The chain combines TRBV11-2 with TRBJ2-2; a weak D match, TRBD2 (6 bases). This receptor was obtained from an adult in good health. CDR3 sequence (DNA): TGTGCCAGCAGCTTGGGAGGAGGCATCGGACGTGGCGGGGAGCTGTTTTTT. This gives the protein CASSLGGGIGRGGELFF.